This TCR beta chain was sequenced in a study of blood T cell repertoires in COVID-19. On the study more broadly: Material from acute and convalescent COVID-19 was sourced from the United States, Italy and Spain.

The length of the CDR3 is 14 residues. With V trimmed by 4 bases and J by 5 bases, 8 bases remained unmatched. Germline assignment: CDR1 SGHRS and CDR2 YFSETQ. Measured with immunoSEQ multiplex PCR; TCRdb has only the in-frame clones, and not every one. Seen here are fewer than 400,000 clones, 88% observed once, and the top ten hold around 5%. The sequencing input was PBMCs or T cells enriched from blood (not recorded which). The receptor's source is a man younger than 40 who had recovered from COVID-19. The chain uses TRBV5-1 and TRBJ1-2; TRBD1 matches 7 bases. CDR3 protein: CASSEGGTGYGYTF. CDR3 nucleotides: TGCGCCAGCAGCGAAGGGGGCACCGGTTATGGCTACACCTTC.